This TCR beta chain stems from a study of blood T cell repertoires in COVID-19. Overall study context: Samples taken during acute and convalescent COVID-19 were collected in the United States, Italy and Spain. From T cells, B-cell-depleted T cells, or PBMCs came the material, which was cDNA or gDNA.

Libraries were prepared by immunoSEQ multiplex PCR; TCRdb keeps only in-frame clonotypes and omits some of them. The sample records about 280,000 clones, 80% to 90% being singletons. The origin of this receptor is a woman in her 70s with acute or convalescent COVID-19. The specimen was peripheral blood.

The CDR3 sequence: CASSLHRQGYTEAFF. As DNA, the CDR3 is TGCGCCAGCAGCTTACACAGACAGGGCTACACTGAAGCTTTCTTT. The chain employs TRBV5-1 and TRBJ1-1; 7 nucleotides agree with TRBD1. Germline CDR1 is SGHRS and CDR2 is YFSETQ. CDR3 length equals 15 residues. The V and J ends lost 2 bases and 3 bases, in that order; junction bases with no gene match: 7.